A single sample gave rise to the 21 T cell receptor beta chains below, sequenced in a study of cytomegalovirus exposure and HLA in healthy donors. Amplification used 60 Vbeta primers and 13 Jbeta primers. Profiling relied on immunoSEQ multiplex PCR, and the TCRdb table lists in-frame clones only, not all of them. The data show about 110,000 clones, 15% seen once. Material: PBMCs. These receptors were collected from a woman aged 18-29 years in good health and CMV-seronegative.

This clone was seen only a few times. V gene TRBV7-2 combines with J gene TRBJ2-1; 7 nucleotides align to TRBD1. The CDR3 consists of 12 residues. CDR1 and CDR2 from the germline V gene are SGHTA and FQGNSA. With V trimmed by 5 bases and J by 7 bases, 2 bases remained unmatched. CDR3 nucleotides: TGTGCCAGCAGCCCGGACAGGAATGAGCAGTTCTTC. It translates to CASSPDRNEQFF.

This clone was seen only a few times. The chain joins TRBV6-6 to TRBJ1-1; 9 nucleotides agree with TRBD1. Trimming cost V 6 bases and J 4 bases; bases outside gene matches: 12. Germline assignment: CDR1 MNHNY and CDR2 SVGAGI (reference sequence). The CDR3 totals 16 residues. The CDR3 sequence is CASSTDGTGYFTEAFF. Written as DNA, the CDR3 is TGTGCCAGCAGCACAGACGGGACAGGGTATTTCACTGAAGCTTTCTTT.

This clone was seen ten or more times. Other DNA sequences of this sample code for an identical CDR3. The chain carries TRBV6-1 and TRBJ2-3, with 14 bases aligning to TRBD2. The CDR3 has 15 residues. Germline V gene data show CDR1 as MNHNS and CDR2 as SASEGT. V shed 5 bases and J 4 bases; nucleotides not matched to a gene: 2. The CDR3 reads CASSPTSGGADTQYF. CDR3 nucleotides: TGTGCCAGCAGTCCGACTAGCGGGGGGGCAGATACGCAGTATTTT.

This clone was picked up a small number of times. V usage is TRBV27 and J usage is TRBJ1-1; unclear D gene. The CDR3 length is 14 residues. Germline loops: CDR1 MNHEY, CDR2 SMNVEV (reference sequence). V gave up 1 base and J gave up 4 bases, with 10 bases separating them. The CDR3 DNA sequence: TGTGCCAGCAGTTTATATGCGGGTGGCACTGAAGCTTTCTTT. Translated, it gives CASSLYAGGTEAFF.

The rearrangement links TRBV10-1 to TRBJ2-1; TRBD1 aligns across 10 bases. The CDR3 is 16 residues long. In germline, CDR1 is WNHNN, CDR2 SYGVQD (reference sequence). V was clipped by 0 bases and J by 5 bases; unmatched bases: 4. CDR3 in amino acids: CASSESRDRGHNEQFF. The CDR3 DNA reads TGCGCCAGCAGTGAGTCCCGGGACAGGGGCCACAATGAGCAGTTCTTC.

This clone has more than one count but fewer than ten. The chain recombines TRBV9 with TRBJ2-4, with 7 positions matching TRBD1. There are 16 residues in the CDR3. The germline V gene encodes CDR1 SGDLS and CDR2 YYNGEE. V lost 0 bases and J lost 5; bases outside the gene matches: 8. The CDR3 here is CASSVGVTGTENIQYF. CDR3 nucleotides: TGTGCCAGCAGCGTAGGCGTTACCGGGACAGAAAACATTCAGTACTTC. The complete variable domain, with remaining parts taken from reference TRBV9 and TRBJ2-4, reads DSGVTQTPKHLITATGQRVTLRCSPRSGDLSVYWYQQSLDQGLQFLIQYYNGEERAKGNILERFSAQQFPDLHSELNLSSLELGDSALYFCASSVGVTGTENIQYFGAGTRLSVL.

This sequence joins TRBV7-9 and TRBJ2-7, with D possibly TRBD1 on 5 matching bases. Trimming removed 5 bases at V and 3 bases at J, with 11 bases between. The length of the CDR3 is 13 residues. Germline V gene lookup returns CDR1 SEHNR and CDR2 FQNEAQ (reference sequence). Here the CDR3 reads CASSAGMGYEQYF. The CDR3 nucleotides read TGTGCCAGCAGCGCAGGGATGGGCTACGAGCAGTACTTC. Using reference TRBV7-9 and TRBJ2-7 for the parts outside the CDR3, the full variable domain is DTGVSQNPRHKITKRGQNVTFRCDPISEHNRLYWYRQTLGQGPEFLTYFQNEAQLEKSRLLSDRFSAERPKGSFSTLEIQRTEQGDSAMYLCASSAGMGYEQYFGPGTRLTVT.

This clone has a handful of counts. The J gene is TRBJ2-7, the V gene TRBV6-1; 7 positions match TRBD1. Trimming at V came to 8 bases and at J to 2 bases, leaving 9 bases not matched to a gene. The CDR3 has 14 residues. The V gene's germline CDR1 is MNHNS and CDR2 SASEGT. CDR3 sequence reads: CASQTGILTYEQYF. The CDR3 DNA sequence: TGTGCCAGCCAGACAGGGATACTGACCTACGAGCAGTACTTC.

This rearrangement joins TRBV5-4 to TRBJ1-2, with D perhaps matching TRBD1 (5 bases). The CDR3 length is 13 residues. Trimming left V 4 bases short and J 4 bases short, with 11 bases between. Per germline, CDR1 SGHNT and CDR2 YYREEE (reference sequence). Written as DNA, the CDR3 is TGTGCCAGCAGCGGCGGGACGGGCTATGGCTACACCTTC. It is translated as CASSGGTGYGYTF.

This clone was observed a handful of times. The chain recombines TRBV7-9 with TRBJ2-1; possible D gene TRBD1, 5 bases. Trimming took off 5 bases at V and 10 bases at J, with 12 bases between the two ends. The CDR3 covers 12 residues. The germline CDR1 and CDR2 sequences are SEHNR and FQNEAQ (reference sequence). CDR3 residues: CASSLRAPEQFF. The CDR3 DNA reads TGTGCCAGCAGCCTCAGGGCTCCCGAGCAGTTCTTC.

The chain combines TRBV11-3 with TRBJ2-1, with 7 bases aligning to TRBD2. The CDR3 extends over 16 amino acids. After removal of 1 base from V and 2 bases from J, the junction contained 5 bases not matched to a gene. Germline V gene lookup returns CDR1 SGHNT and CDR2 YENEEA. The CDR3 protein is CASSLAGGGPYNEQFF. In nucleotides, the CDR3 is TGTGCCAGCAGCTTAGCTGGGGGAGGGCCCTACAATGAGCAGTTCTTC.

V gene TRBV5-1 combines with J gene TRBJ1-5, with D perhaps matching TRBD1 (5 bases). The CDR3 covers 14 residues. The germline V and J ends were trimmed by 0 bases and 5 bases, with 9 bases remaining between them. Germline lookup yields CDR1 SGHRS and CDR2 YFSETQ. CDR3 region: CASSLGREDQPQHF. CDR3 DNA: TGCGCCAGCAGCTTGGGCAGGGAGGATCAGCCCCAGCATTTT.

The V gene is TRBV28, the J gene TRBJ2-3; 12 bases match TRBD2. Germline CDR1 MDHEN, CDR2 SYDVKM. This CDR3 is 15 amino acids long. The junction had 5 bases not matched to a gene; V was cut back by 6 bases and J by 4 bases. CDR3 in amino acids: CASSPSGGDADTQYF. In nucleotides, the CDR3 is TGTGCCAGCAGCCCTAGCGGGGGGGACGCAGATACGCAGTATTTT.

This clone has more than one count but fewer than ten. The CDR3 region has the DNA TGTGCCAGCAGCTCACGACAGCTTAATAGCAATCAGCCCCAGCATTTT. This encodes CASSSRQLNSNQPQHF. J is TRBJ1-5 and V is TRBV5-6; D is possibly TRBD1 (5 bases). The germline V and J ends were trimmed by 3 bases and 0 bases, with 13 bases remaining between them. Germline V CDR1 and CDR2: SGHDT, YYEEEE. The CDR3 is 16 residues long.

This chain uses TRBV7-9 with TRBJ2-2; D possibly corresponds to TRBD2 (7 bases). CDR1 and CDR2 from the germline V gene are SEHNR and FQNEAQ (reference sequence). The V and J ends lost 3 bases and 3 bases respectively, with 11 bases between them. There are 15 residues in the CDR3. In DNA, the CDR3 is TGTGCCAGCAGCTTCGGGGGGCGGTACACCGGGGAGCTGTTTTTT. Protein product: CASSFGGRYTGELFF.

This chain uses TRBV7-2 with TRBJ1-5; a weak D match, TRBD1 (6 bases). In germline, CDR1 is SGHTA, CDR2 FQGNSA. Trimming left V 7 bases short and J 1 base short, with 11 bases between. The CDR3 has 14 residues. CDR3 amino acids: CASTKGDSNQPQHF. CDR3 bases: TGTGCCAGCACAAAGGGGGACAGCAATCAGCCCCAGCATTTT.

This clone was detected a few times. This chain links TRBV7-9 with TRBJ2-3; TRBD1 is a possible D gene (6 bases). Germline V gives CDR1 SEHNR, CDR2 FQNEAQ (reference sequence). The CDR3 is 13 amino acids. V gave up 5 bases and J gave up 4 bases, with 10 bases separating them. The CDR3 reads CASSIQGADTQYF. The CDR3 DNA sequence: TGTGCCAGCAGCATACAGGGTGCAGATACGCAGTATTTT.

V and J are TRBV11-2 and TRBJ2-1; 10 nucleotides line up with TRBD2. The CDR3 sequence is 16 residues long. V lost 0 bases to trimming and J lost 12 bases; unmatched junction nucleotides: 11. Germline CDR1 SGHAT, CDR2 FQNNGV. CDR3 loop: CASSLEFSGRFSVQFF. The CDR3 bases are TGTGCCAGCAGCTTAGAGTTTAGCGGGAGGTTTTCGGTGCAGTTCTTC.

The rearrangement links TRBV5-6 to TRBJ1-3; 10 bases are shared with TRBD1. Germline V gene data show CDR1 as SGHDT and CDR2 as YYEEEE. The V and J ends lost 5 bases and 2 bases, in that order; junction bases with no gene match: 4. The CDR3 length is 15 residues. The CDR3 here is CASSPTGGPGNTIYF. CDR3 nucleotides: TGTGCCAGCAGTCCGACAGGGGGCCCTGGAAACACCATATATTTT. Variable domain in full (rest from reference TRBV5-6 and TRBJ1-3): DAGVTQSPTHLIKTRGQQVTLRCSPKSGHDTVSWYQQALGQGPQFIFQYYEEEERQRGNFPDRFSGHQFPNYSSELNVNALLLGDSALYLCASSPTGGPGNTIYFGEGSWLTVV.

The chain couples TRBV5-4 to TRBJ2-5; 7 nucleotides align to TRBD2. Germline CDR1 is SGHNT and CDR2 is YYREEE (reference sequence). The V gene end was trimmed by 5 bases and the J gene end by 5 bases; junction bases not matched to a gene: 12. The CDR3 has 15 residues. For the CDR3, the DNA is TGTGCCAGCAGTAGCGGGTGGACTAAAGGGGAGACCCAGTACTTC. It specifies CASSSGWTKGETQYF.

The chain recombines TRBV28 with TRBJ2-7, with a possible D match to TRBD1 (6 bases). Trimming cost V 2 bases and J 1 base, with 12 bases left between them. The CDR3 extends over 15 amino acids. Per germline, CDR1 MDHEN and CDR2 SYDVKM. This CDR3 reads CASSLTGTLSYEQYF. The CDR3, as DNA: TGTGCCAGCAGTTTAACCGGGACACTGTCCTACGAGCAGTACTTC.